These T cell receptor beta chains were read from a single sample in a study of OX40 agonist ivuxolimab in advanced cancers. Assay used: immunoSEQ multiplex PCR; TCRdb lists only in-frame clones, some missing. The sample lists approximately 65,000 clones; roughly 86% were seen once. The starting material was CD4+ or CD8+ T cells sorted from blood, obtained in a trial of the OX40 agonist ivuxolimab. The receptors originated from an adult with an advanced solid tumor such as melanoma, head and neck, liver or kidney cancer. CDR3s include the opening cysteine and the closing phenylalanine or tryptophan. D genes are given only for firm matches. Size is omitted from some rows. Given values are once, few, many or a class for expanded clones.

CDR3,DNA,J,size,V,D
CASKPIPGVQSEAFF,TGTGCCAGCAAACCGATTCCAGGGGTACAATCTGAAGCTTTCTTT,TRBJ1-1,few,TRBV6-4,-
CASSLWSGRANEQFF,TGTGCCAGCAGTTTATGGAGCGGGAGGGCCAATGAGCAGTTCTTC,TRBJ2-1,-,TRBV28,TRBD2
CASSPGGGNQPQHF,TGTGCCAGCTCGCCGGGAGGGGGAAATCAGCCCCAGCATTTT,TRBJ1-5,-,TRBV18,-
CASSIDTLNYGYTF,TGTGCCAGTAGTATCGACACCTTAAACTATGGCTACACCTTC,TRBJ1-2,few,TRBV19,-
CASSFARNNEQFF,TGTGCCAGCAGCTTCGCCAGAAACAATGAGCAGTTCTTC,TRBJ2-1,once,TRBV5-6,-
CASSLSGLSSYNEQFF,TGTGCCAGCAGCTTGAGCGGATTGAGCTCCTACAATGAGCAGTTCTTC,TRBJ2-1,-,TRBV5-6,-
CASVHEYSNQPQHF,TGTGCCAGTGTCCACGAATATAGCAATCAGCCCCAGCATTTT,TRBJ1-5,-,TRBV19,-
CATSREAGGDTEAFF,TGTGCCACCAGCAGAGAAGCAGGGGGGGACACTGAAGCTTTCTTT,TRBJ1-1,-,TRBV15,TRBD1
CASSDGTGTNYGYTF,TGTGCCAGCAGCGATGGGACAGGAACTAACTATGGCTACACCTTC,TRBJ1-2,-,TRBV9,TRBD1
CAWSVAAFRTGLVLIRLDYDYTF,TGTGCCTGGAGTGTAGCCGCCTTCCGGACAGGTCTTGTCCTTATTAGGTTAGACTATGACTACACCTTC,TRBJ1-2,-,TRBV30,TRBD1
CASRPDRGETGELFF,TGTGCCAGCAGACCTGACAGGGGAGAAACCGGGGAGCTGTTTTTT,TRBJ2-2,once,TRBV5-4,TRBD1
CASSRGAGANTEAFF,TGTGCCAGCAGCCGAGGGGCAGGGGCGAACACTGAAGCTTTCTTT,TRBJ1-1,once,TRBV6-1,-
CASSSAHGETQYF,TGTGCCAGCAGCTCGGCCCACGGAGAGACCCAGTACTTC,TRBJ2-5,-,TRBV7-2,-
CASRTGTRSNEQFF,TGTGCCAGCAGAACCGGGACTAGGTCTAATGAGCAGTTCTTC,TRBJ2-1,-,TRBV28,TRBD2
CASSLSGQGLETQYF,TGTGCCAGCAGTTTATCCGGACAGGGCTTAGAGACCCAGTACTTC,TRBJ2-5,few,TRBV28,TRBD1
CASSQGGLAGGPKYNEQFF,TGCGCCAGCAGCCAAGGCGGACTAGCGGGAGGGCCCAAATACAATGAGCAGTTCTTC,TRBJ2-1,-,TRBV4-1,TRBD2
CSVRIYVGQGAGGYTF,TGCAGCGTCAGAATATACGTGGGACAGGGAGCTGGGGGCTACACCTTC,TRBJ1-2,once,TRBV29-1,TRBD1
CASSEARSYEQYF,TGTGCCAGCAGTGAAGCGAGGTCCTACGAGCAGTACTTC,TRBJ2-7,-,TRBV6-1,-
CAISESPDSDEKLFF,TGTGCCATCAGTGAGTCGCCGGACAGCGATGAAAAACTGTTTTTT,TRBJ1-4,-,TRBV10-3,-
CASRRTGLIGELFF,TGTGCCAGCAGGAGGACAGGCTTGATCGGGGAGCTGTTTTTT,TRBJ2-2,once,TRBV6-5,TRBD1